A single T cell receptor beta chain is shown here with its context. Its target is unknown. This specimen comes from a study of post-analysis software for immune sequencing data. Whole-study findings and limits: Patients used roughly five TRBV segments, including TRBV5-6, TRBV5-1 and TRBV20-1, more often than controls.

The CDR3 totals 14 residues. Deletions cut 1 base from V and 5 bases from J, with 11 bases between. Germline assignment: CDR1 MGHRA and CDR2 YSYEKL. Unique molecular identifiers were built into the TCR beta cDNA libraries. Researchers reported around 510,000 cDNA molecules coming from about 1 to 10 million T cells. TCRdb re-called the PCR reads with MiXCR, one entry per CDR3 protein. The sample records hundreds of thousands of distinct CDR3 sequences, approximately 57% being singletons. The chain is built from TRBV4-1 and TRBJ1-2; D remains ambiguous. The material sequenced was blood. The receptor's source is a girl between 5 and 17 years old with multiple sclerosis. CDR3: CASSQGGLRYGYTF. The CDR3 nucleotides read TGCGCCAGCAGCCAAGGAGGACTTCGTTATGGCTACACCTTC.